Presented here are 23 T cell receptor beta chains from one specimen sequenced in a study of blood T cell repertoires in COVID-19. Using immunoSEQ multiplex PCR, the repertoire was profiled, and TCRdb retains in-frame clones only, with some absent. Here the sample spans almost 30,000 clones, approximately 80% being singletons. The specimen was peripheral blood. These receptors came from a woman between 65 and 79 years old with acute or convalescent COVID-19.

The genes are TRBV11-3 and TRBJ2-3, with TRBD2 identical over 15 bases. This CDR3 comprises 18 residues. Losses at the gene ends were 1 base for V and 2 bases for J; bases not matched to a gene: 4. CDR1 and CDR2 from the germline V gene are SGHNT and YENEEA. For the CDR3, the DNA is TGTGCCAGCAGCTTAGGGACTAGCGGGAGGGACCCCACAGATACGCAGTATTTT. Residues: CASSLGTSGRDPTDTQYF.

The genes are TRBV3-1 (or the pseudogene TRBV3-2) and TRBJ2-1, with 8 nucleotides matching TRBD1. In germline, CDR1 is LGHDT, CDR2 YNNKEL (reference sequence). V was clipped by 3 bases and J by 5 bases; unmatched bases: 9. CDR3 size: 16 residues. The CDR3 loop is CASSHHGQGVDNEQFF. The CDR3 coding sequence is TGTGCCAGCAGCCATCATGGACAGGGTGTGGACAATGAGCAGTTCTTC.

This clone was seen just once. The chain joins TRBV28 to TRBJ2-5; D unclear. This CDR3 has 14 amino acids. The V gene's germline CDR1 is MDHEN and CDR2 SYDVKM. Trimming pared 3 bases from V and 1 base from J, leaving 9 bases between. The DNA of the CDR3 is TGTGCCAGCAGTTTGACTGGAGTCCAAGAGACCCAGTACTTC. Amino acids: CASSLTGVQETQYF.

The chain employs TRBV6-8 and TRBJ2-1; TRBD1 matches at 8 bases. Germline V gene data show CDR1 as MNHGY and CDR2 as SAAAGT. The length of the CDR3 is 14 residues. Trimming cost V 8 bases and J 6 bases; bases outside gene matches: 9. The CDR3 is CASGRTGFCNEQFF. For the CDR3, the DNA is TGTGCCAGCGGGAGGACAGGGTTTTGCAATGAGCAGTTCTTC.

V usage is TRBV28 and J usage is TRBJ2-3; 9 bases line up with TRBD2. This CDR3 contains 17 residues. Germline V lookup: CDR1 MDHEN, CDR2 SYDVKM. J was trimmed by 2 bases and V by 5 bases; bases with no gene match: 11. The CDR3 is CASSTDIRLADTDTQYF. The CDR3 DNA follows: TGTGCCAGCAGTACAGATATAAGACTAGCGGACACAGATACGCAGTATTTT.

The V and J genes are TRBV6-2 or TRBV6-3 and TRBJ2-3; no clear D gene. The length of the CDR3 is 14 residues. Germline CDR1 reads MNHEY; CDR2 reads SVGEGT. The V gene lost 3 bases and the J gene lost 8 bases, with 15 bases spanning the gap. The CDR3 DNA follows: TGTGCCAGCAGTTATGGTGCAGTAACGGGTACGCAGTATTTT. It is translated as CASSYGAVTGTQYF.

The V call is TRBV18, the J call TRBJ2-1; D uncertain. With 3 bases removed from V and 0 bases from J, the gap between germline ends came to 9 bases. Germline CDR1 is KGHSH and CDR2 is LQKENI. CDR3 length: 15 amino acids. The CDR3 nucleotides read TGTGCCAGCTCACCTCTCTTGAGCTCCTACAATGAGCAGTTCTTC. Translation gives CASSPLLSSYNEQFF.

The CDR3 protein is CASSWGDRGGTIAEAFF. Here the CDR3 DNA reads TGTGCCAGCAGCTGGGGGGACAGGGGAGGAACGATCGCTGAAGCTTTCTTT. The genes are TRBV5-5 and TRBJ1-1; 10 nucleotides match TRBD1. Trimming cost V 3 bases and J 6 bases; bases outside gene matches: 14. Germline values: CDR1 SGHKS, CDR2 YYEKEE (reference sequence). There are 17 residues in the CDR3.

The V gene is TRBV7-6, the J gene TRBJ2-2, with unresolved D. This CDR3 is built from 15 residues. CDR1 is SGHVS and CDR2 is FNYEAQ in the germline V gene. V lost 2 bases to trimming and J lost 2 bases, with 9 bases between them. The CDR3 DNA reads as TGTGCCAGCAGCTTATCGGGTATCAACACCGGGGAGCTGTTTTTT. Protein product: CASSLSGINTGELFF. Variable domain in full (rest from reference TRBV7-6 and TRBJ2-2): GAGVSQSPRYKVTKRGQDVALRCDPISGHVSLYWYRQALGQGPEFLTYFNYEAQQDKSGLPNDRFSAERPEGSISTLTIQRTEQRDSAMYRCASSLSGINTGELFFGEGSRLTVL.

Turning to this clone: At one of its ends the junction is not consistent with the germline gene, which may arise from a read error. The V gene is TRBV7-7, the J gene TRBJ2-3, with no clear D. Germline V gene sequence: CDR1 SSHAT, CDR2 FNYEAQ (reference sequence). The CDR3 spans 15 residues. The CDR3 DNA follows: TGTGCTAGCAGCTTAGGTGCTTCAGTCACAGATACGCAGTATTTT. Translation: CASSLGASVTDTQYF.

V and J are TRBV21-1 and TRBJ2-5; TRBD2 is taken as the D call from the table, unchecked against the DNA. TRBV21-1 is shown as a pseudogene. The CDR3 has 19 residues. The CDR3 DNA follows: TGTGCCAGCAGCAAAGAGGGACTAGCGGGAGGGCCGTACCAAGAGACCCAGTACTTC. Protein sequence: CASSKEGLAGGPYQETQYF.

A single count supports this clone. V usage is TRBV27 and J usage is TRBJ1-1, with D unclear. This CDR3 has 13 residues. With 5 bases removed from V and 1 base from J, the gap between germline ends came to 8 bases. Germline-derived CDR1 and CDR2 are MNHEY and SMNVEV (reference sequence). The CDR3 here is CASSPRQNTEAFF. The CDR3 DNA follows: TGTGCCAGCAGTCCAAGACAGAACACTGAAGCTTTCTTT.

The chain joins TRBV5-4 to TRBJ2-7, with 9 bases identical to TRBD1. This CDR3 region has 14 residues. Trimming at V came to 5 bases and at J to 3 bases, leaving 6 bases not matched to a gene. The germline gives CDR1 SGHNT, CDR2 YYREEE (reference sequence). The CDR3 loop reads CASRPGQGSYEQYF. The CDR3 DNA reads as TGTGCCAGCAGACCGGGACAGGGTAGCTACGAGCAGTACTTC.

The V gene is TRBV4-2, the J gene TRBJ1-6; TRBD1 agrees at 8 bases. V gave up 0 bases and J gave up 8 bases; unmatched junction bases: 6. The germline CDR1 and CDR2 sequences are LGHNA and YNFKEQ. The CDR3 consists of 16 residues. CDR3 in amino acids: CASSQEAGGQDSPLHF. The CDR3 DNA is TGTGCCAGCAGCCAAGAAGCAGGGGGCCAAGATTCACCCCTCCACTTT.

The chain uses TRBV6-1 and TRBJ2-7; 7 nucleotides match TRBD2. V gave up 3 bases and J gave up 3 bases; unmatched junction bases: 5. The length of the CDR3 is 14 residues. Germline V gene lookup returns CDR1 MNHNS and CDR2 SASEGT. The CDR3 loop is CASSDRGEVYEQYF. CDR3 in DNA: TGTGCCAGCAGTGATCGGGGGGAGGTCTACGAGCAGTACTTC.

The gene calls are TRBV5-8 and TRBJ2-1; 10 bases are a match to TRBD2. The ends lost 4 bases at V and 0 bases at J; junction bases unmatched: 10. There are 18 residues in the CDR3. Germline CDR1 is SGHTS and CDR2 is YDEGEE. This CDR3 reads CASSPTSGAGASYNEQFF. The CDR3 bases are TGTGCCAGCAGCCCCACTAGCGGGGCCGGGGCCTCCTACAATGAGCAGTTCTTC.

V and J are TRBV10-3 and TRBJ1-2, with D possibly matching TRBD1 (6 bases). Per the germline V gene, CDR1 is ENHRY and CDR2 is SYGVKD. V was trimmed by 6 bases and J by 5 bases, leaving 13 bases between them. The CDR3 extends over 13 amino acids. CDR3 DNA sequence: TGTGCCATCAGCTCAGGGGACGGATATGGCTACACCTTC. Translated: CAISSGDGYGYTF.

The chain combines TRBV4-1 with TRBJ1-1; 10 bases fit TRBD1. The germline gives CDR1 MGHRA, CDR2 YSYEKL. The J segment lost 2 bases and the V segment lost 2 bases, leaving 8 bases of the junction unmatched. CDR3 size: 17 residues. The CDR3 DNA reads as TGCGCCAGCAGCCAACCGGGACAGGGGTTAGGAAACACTGAAGCTTTCTTT. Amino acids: CASSQPGQGLGNTEAFF.

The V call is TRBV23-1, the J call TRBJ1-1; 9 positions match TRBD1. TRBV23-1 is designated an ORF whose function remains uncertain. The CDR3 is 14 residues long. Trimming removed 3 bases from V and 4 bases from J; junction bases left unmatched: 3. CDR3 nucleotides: TGCGCCAGCAGTCATTCGACAGGGGGCACTGAAGCTTTCTTT. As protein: CASSHSTGGTEAFF.

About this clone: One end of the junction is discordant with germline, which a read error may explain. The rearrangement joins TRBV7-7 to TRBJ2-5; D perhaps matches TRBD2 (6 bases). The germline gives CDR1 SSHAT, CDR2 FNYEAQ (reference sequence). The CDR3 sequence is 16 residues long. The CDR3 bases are TGTGCTAGCAGCCAGCTAGGAGGGAGACGGCAAGAGACCCAGTACTTC. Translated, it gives CASSQLGGRRQETQYF.

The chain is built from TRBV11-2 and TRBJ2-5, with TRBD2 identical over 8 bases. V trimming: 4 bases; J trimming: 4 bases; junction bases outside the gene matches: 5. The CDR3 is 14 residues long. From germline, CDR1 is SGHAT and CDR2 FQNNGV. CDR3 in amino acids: CASSSSGGRETQYF. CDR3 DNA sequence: TGTGCCAGCAGCTCCTCGGGGGGGCGAGAGACCCAGTACTTC. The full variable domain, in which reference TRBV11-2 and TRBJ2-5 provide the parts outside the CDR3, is EAGVAQSPRYKIIEKRQSVAFWCNPISGHATLYWYQQILGQGPKLLIQFQNNGVVDDSQLPKDRFSAERLKGVDSTLKIQPAKLEDSAVYLCASSSSGGRETQYFGPGTRLLVL.

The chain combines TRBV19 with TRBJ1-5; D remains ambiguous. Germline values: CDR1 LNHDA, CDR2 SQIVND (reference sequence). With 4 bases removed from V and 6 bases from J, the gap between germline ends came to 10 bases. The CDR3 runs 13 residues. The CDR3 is CASSTGSGQPQHF. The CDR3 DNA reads TGTGCCAGTAGTACGGGATCGGGTCAGCCCCAGCATTTT.

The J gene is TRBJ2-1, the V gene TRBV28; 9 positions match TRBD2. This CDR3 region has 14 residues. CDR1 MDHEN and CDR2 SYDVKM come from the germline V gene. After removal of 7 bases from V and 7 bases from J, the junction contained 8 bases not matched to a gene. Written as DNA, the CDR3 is TGTGCCAGCACCCCGGCGGGAGGGTCGAATGAGCAGTTCTTC. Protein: CASTPAGGSNEQFF.